This T cell receptor beta chain was retrieved from a study of blood T cell repertoires in COVID-19. In the study overall: Specimens from acute and convalescent COVID-19 originated in the United States, Italy and Spain. The analysed material was cDNA or gDNA that came from T cells, B-cell-depleted T cells, or PBMCs.

In the authors' methods: Researchers report that nucleated cell counts were estimated from reference gene primer amplification. Profiled with immunoSEQ multiplex PCR; TCRdb holds only in-frame clones, not every one. That table gives V, J and clone size, and the DNA gave D and trimming. The table has 26,000 or so clones, around 86% seen once. V was pared by 1 base and J by 6 bases, with 8 bases between. The CDR3 is 13 residues long. CDR1 SGHTS and CDR2 YDEGEE come from the germline V gene. The V call is TRBV5-8, the J call TRBJ2-1; no firm D call. The sequence came from a human donor in a cohort sampled during active COVID-19. The donor label of this sample is uncertain. Input material: peripheral blood. This chain's CDR3 is CASSLLRSNEQFF. The CDR3 nucleotides are TGTGCCAGCAGCTTGTTACGTAGCAATGAGCAGTTCTTC.